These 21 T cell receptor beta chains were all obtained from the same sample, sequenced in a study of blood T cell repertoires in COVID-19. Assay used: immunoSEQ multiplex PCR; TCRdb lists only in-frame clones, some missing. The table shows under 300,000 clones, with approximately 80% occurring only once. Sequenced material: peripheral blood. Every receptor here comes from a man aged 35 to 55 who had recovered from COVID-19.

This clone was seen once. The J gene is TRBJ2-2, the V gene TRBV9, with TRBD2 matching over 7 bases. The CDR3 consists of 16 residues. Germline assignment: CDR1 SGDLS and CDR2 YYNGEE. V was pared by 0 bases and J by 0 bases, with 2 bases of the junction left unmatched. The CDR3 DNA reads TGTGCCAGCAGCGTAGGGCTAGCGGCGAACACCGGGGAGCTGTTTTTT. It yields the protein CASSVGLAANTGELFF.

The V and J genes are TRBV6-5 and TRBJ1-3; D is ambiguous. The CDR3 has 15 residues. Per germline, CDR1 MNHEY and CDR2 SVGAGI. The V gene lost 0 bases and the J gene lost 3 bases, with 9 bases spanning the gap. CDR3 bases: TGTGCCAGCAGTTACTCTACCGGTCTTGGAAACACCATATATTTT. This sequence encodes CASSYSTGLGNTIYF.

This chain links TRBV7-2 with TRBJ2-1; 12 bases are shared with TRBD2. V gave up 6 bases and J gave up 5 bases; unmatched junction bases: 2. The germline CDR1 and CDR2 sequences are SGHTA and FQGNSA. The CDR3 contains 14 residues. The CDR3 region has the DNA TGTGCCAGCAGGACTAGCGGGAGTAACAATGAGCAGTTCTTC. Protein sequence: CASRTSGSNNEQFF.

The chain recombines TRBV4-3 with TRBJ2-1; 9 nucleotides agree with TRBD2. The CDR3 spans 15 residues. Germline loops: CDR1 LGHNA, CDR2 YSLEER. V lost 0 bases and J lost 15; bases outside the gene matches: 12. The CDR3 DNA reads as TGCGCCAGCAGCCAAGATGGGACTAGCTCGACCCTTTTGTTCTTC. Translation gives CASSQDGTSSTLLFF.

The CDR3 spells CASTSRVNRVHQPQHF. The CDR3 nucleotides read TGTGCCAGCACCTCAAGGGTGAACAGGGTCCATCAGCCCCAGCATTTT. This chain connects TRBV21-1 to TRBJ1-5; TRBD1, the D gene given by the table, was not confirmed from the DNA. TRBV21-1 is flagged as a pseudogene. The CDR3 is 16 residues long.

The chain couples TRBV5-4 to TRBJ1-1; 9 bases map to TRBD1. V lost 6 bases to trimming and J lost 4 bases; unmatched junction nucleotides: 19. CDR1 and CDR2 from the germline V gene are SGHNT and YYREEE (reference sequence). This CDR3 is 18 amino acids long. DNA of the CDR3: TGTGCCAGCAACCGAAAAGGGGACAGGGCAAGGATGGGCACTGAAGCTTTCTTT. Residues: CASNRKGDRARMGTEAFF.

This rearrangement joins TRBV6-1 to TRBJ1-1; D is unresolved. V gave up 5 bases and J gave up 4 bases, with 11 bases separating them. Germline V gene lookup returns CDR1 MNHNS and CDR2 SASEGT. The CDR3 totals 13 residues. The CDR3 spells CASSFARATEAFF. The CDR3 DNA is TGTGCCAGCAGTTTTGCACGAGCCACTGAAGCTTTCTTT.

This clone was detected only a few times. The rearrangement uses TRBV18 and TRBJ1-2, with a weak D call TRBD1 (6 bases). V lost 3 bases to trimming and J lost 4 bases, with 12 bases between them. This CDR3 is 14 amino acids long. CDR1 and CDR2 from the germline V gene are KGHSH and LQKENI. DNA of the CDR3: TGTGCCAGCTCACCGGGCAGGGGCGCCTATGGCTACACCTTC. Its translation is CASSPGRGAYGYTF.

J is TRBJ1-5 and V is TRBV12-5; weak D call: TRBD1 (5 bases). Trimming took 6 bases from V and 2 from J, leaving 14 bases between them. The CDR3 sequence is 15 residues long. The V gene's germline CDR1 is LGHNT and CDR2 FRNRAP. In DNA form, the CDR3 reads TGTGCTAGTGGCCGGGGGGTTAGGGGCAATCAGCCCCAGCATTTT. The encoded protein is CASGRGVRGNQPQHF.

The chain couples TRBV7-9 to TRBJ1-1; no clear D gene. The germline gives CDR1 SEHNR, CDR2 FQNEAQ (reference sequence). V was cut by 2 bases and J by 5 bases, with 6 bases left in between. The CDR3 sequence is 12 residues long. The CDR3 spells CASSLSRTEAFF. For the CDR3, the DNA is TGTGCCAGCAGCTTATCCCGTACTGAAGCTTTCTTT.

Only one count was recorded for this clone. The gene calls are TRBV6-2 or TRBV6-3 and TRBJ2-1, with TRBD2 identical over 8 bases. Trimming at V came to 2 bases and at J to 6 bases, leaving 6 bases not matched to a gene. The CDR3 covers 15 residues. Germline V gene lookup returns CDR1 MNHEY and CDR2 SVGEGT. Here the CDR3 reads CASSYGSSGSNEQFF. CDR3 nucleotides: TGTGCCAGCAGTTACGGGTCCAGCGGGAGCAATGAGCAGTTCTTC.

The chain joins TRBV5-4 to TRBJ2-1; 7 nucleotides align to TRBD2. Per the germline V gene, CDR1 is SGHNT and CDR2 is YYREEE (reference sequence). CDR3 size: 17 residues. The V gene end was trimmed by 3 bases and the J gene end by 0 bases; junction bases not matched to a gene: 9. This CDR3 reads CASSSQLGGSSYNEQFF. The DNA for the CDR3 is TGTGCCAGCAGCTCCCAGCTAGGCGGGAGCTCCTACAATGAGCAGTTCTTC.

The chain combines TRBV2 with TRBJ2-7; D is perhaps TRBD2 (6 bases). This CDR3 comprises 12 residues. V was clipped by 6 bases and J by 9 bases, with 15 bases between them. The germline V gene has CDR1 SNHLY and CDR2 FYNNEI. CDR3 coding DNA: TGTGCCAGCAGATCGGAGGGCCCCCGGCAGTACTTC. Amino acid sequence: CASRSEGPRQYF.

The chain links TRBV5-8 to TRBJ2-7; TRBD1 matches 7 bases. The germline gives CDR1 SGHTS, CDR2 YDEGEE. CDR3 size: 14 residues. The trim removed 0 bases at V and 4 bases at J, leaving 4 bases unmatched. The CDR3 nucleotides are TGTGCCAGCAGCTTGGGACAGGGACCATACGAGCAGTACTTC. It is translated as CASSLGQGPYEQYF.

CDR3 DNA sequence: TGCAGCGTAATCGGGACAGGCCCTGGCTACACCTTC. Translating it yields CSVIGTGPGYTF. This rearrangement joins TRBV29-1 to TRBJ1-2, with TRBD1 matching over 8 bases. The V gene end was trimmed by 6 bases and the J gene end by 7 bases; junction bases not matched to a gene: 7. Per germline, CDR1 SQVTM and CDR2 ANQGSEA. This CDR3 contains 12 residues.

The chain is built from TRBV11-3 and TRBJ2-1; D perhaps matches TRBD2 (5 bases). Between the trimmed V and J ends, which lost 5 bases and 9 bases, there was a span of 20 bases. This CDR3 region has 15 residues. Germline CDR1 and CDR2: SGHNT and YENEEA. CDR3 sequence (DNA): TGTGCCAGCAGCCCCCGAGGGCGGCCACTGGGTGAGCAGTTCTTC. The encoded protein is CASSPRGRPLGEQFF.

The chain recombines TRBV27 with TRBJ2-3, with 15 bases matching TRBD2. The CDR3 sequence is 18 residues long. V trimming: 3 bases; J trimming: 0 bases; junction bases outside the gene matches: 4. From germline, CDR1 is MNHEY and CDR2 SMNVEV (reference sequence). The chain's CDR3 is CASSLGLAGGISTDTQYF. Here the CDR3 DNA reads TGTGCCAGCAGTTTGGGACTAGCGGGGGGAATAAGCACAGATACGCAGTATTTT.

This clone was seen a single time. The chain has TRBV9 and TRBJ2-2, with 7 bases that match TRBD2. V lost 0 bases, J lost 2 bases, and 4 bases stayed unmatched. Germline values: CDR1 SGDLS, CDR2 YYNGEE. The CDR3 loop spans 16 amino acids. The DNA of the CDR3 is TGTGCCAGCAGCGTAGGGCTAGCGGATAACACCGGGGAGCTGTTTTTT. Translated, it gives CASSVGLADNTGELFF. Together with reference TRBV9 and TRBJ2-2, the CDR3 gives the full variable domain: DSGVTQTPKHLITATGQRVTLRCSPRSGDLSVYWYQQSLDQGLQFLIQYYNGEERAKGNILERFSAQQFPDLHSELNLSSLELGDSALYFCASSVGLADNTGELFFGEGSRLTVL.

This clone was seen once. The CDR3 DNA follows: TGTGCCGCGGGGGGCAGCATGTATGGCTACACCTTC. Translation: CAAGGSMYGYTF. V usage is TRBV6-5 and J usage is TRBJ1-2; D perhaps matches TRBD1 (6 bases). The germline V and J ends were trimmed by 11 bases and 5 bases, with 15 bases remaining between them. Germline assignment: CDR1 MNHEY and CDR2 SVGAGI. There are 12 residues in the CDR3.

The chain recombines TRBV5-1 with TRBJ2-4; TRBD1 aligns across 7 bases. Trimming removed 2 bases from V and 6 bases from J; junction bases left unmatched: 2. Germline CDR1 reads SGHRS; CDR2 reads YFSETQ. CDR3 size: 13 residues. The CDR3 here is CASSFEGANIQYF. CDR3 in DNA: TGCGCCAGCAGCTTTGAGGGGGCAAACATTCAGTACTTC.

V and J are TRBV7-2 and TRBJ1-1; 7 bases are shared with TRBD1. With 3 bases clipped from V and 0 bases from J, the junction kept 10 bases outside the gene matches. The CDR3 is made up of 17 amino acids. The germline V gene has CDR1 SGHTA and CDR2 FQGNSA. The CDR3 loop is CASSFPPGQRMNTEAFF. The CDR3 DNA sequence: TGTGCCAGCAGCTTTCCTCCGGGACAGAGAATGAACACTGAAGCTTTCTTT.